Listed below are T cell receptor beta chains from one sample, sequenced in a study of T cells after yellow fever vaccination. TCRdb ran MiXCR on the 5' RACE reads and lists one entry per CDR3 protein. Of hundreds of thousands of distinct CDR3 sequences in the sample, 9% to 15% were seen once. This specimen consisted of PBMCs, obtained on the day of the yellow fever booster vaccination. These receptors were collected from a man aged 25 to 40 who received the YFV17D yellow fever vaccine. Each CDR3 is given with its conserved first and last residue.

J: TRBJ1-2; V: TRBV24-1; CDR3: CATSELFTGFNYGYTF
J: TRBJ2-7; V: TRBV5-1; CDR3: CASGRGELTPYDYEQYF
J: TRBJ2-7; V: TRBV5-1; CDR3: CASSREGASYEQYF
J: TRBJ2-5; V: TRBV27; CDR3: CASSAGTGNAETQYF
J: TRBJ2-2; V: TRBV2; CDR3: CASSDGAGSGELFF
J: TRBJ2-1; V: TRBV30; CDR3: CAWSVNGNEQFF
J: TRBJ2-3; V: TRBV12-3/TRBV12-4; CDR3: CASSPTGPGGQRGGYTQYF
J: TRBJ2-7; V: TRBV7-2; CDR3: CASSLQPADSYEQYF
J: TRBJ2-5; V: TRBV5-4; CDR3: CASSSARDRAETQYF
J: TRBJ2-7; V: TRBV20-1; CDR3: CSASTRGRVYEQYF
J: TRBJ2-7; V: TRBV5-6; CDR3: CASSYRVLSSYEQYF
J: TRBJ2-5; V: TRBV7-2; CDR3: CASSFRVGGGETQYF
J: TRBJ2-5; V: TRBV23-1; CDR3: CASSHPHWRKETQYF
J: TRBJ2-7; V: TRBV6-1; CDR3: CASSHRTSGLVSYEQYF
J: TRBJ2-5; V: TRBV20-1; CDR3: CSAREHGRRGETQYF
J: TRBJ1-3; V: TRBV28; CDR3: CASSLILQTSGYTIYF
J: TRBJ2-3; V: TRBV7-2; CDR3: CASSSRERDTQYF
J: TRBJ1-1; V: TRBV4-3; CDR3: CASSPDRGEAFF
J: TRBJ2-1; V: TRBV3-1; CDR3: CASSQQGYSYNEQFF
J: TRBJ2-3; V: TRBV29-1; CDR3: CSVAGDTQYF
J: TRBJ2-7; V: TRBV4-3; CDR3: CASSQGAGAGGEQYF
J: TRBJ1-2; V: TRBV20-1; CDR3: CSARDHGQGAYGYTF
J: TRBJ2-2; V: TRBV28; CDR3: CASLGGRGTGELFF
J: TRBJ2-5; V: TRBV5-1; CDR3: CASSTLGAGVTQYF
J: TRBJ2-1; V: TRBV20-1; CDR3: CSASGLAGYNEQFF
J: TRBJ2-7; V: TRBV27; CDR3: CASSTSKTSAGEQYF
J: TRBJ1-6; V: TRBV6-2/TRBV6-3; CDR3: CASSSTPWGAYNSPLHF
J: TRBJ1-6; V: TRBV4-2; CDR3: CASSQDLAGGSPLHF
J: TRBJ2-7; V: TRBV7-2; CDR3: CASSLEGVIGIEQYF
J: TRBJ2-1; V: TRBV20-1; CDR3: CSATRANEQFF
J: TRBJ2-1; V: TRBV3-1; CDR3: CASSQEYGGSSYNEQFF
J: TRBJ2-3; V: TRBV9; CDR3: CASSRGNRGKAVADTQYF
J: TRBJ2-7; V: TRBV20-1; CDR3: CCAREWSSGSSYEQYF
J: TRBJ2-1; V: TRBV20-1; CDR3: CSARFREAGVGNEQFF
J: TRBJ1-2; V: TRBV14; CDR3: CASSPFSVLPYSYTF
J: TRBJ1-5; V: TRBV6-5; CDR3: CASSSGQGGYQPQHF
J: TRBJ2-7; V: TRBV28; CDR3: CASSQRSGTGHSYEQYF
J: TRBJ2-7; V: TRBV6-2/TRBV6-3; CDR3: CASAQGYEQYF
J: TRBJ2-7; V: TRBV7-3; CDR3: CASSPDSTVSYEQYF
J: TRBJ2-7; V: TRBV5-1; CDR3: CASSLGDSGYEQYF
J: TRBJ2-3; V: TRBV25-1; CDR3: CASSEFQGQGTDTQYF
J: TRBJ2-1; V: TRBV5-1; CDR3: CASSEGGTGGDSSYNEQFF
J: TRBJ1-2; V: TRBV20-1; CDR3: CSAVRDGQTLLYGYTF
J: TRBJ2-7; V: TRBV20-1; CDR3: CSALKLAGAYEQYF